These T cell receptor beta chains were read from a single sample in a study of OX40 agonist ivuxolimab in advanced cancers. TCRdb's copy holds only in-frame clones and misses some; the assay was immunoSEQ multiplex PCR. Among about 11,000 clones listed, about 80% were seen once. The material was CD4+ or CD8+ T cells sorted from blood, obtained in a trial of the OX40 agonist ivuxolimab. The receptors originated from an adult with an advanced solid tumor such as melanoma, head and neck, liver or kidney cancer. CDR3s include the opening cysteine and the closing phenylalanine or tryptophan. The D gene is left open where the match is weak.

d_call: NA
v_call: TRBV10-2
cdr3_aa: CASSDSESGANVLTF

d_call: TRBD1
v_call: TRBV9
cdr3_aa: CASSGSQGVAGYTF

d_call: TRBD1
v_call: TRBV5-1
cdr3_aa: CASSSTGTGTYEQYF

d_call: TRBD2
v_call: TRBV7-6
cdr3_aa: CASSLGGGISYEQYF

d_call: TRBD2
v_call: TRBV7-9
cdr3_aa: CASSVAGGRDEQFF

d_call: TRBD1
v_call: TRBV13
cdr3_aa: CASSPHGTGKETQYF

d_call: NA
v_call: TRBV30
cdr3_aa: CAWSETSNYGYTF

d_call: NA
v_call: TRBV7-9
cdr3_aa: CASSLPNTGELFF

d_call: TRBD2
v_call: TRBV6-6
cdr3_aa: CASSPTSGRETGELFF

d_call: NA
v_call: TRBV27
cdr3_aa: CASSRYNQPQHF

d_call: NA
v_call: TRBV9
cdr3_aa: CASSVEGIGGASTEAFF

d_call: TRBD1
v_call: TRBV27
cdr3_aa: CASSLDRVNEQYF

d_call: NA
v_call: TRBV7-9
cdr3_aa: CASTLIQETQYF

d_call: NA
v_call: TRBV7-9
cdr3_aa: CASSLSLSGIYEQYF

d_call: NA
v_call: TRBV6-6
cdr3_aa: CASSLFQGFEAFF

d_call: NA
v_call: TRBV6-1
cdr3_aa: CASSPVGTGELFF

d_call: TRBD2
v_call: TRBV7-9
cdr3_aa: CASTTLSGGGPDTQYF

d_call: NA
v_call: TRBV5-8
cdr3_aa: CASSFVNEQFF

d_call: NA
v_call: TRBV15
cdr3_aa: CATSRPLRTAANVLTF

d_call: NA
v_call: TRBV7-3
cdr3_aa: CASSSGFQEQYF

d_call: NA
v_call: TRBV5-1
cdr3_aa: CASSQTGSGTEAFF

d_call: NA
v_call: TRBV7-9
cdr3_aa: CASSDTGRSSTDTQYF

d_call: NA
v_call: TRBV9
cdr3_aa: CASSVGDTLNYGYTF

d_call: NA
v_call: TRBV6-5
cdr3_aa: CASTLTGPLYTEAFF

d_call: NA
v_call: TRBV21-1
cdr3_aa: CASSLGTQTYNEQFF

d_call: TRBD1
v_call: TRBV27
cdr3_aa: CASSLGTGIDTQYF

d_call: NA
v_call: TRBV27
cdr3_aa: CASSLSPNYGYTF

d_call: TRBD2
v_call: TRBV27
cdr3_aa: CASSPEPGLGPTDTQYF

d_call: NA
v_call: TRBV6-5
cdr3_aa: CASSSRVEGTDTQYF

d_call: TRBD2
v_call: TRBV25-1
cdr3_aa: CASSLAGGADTQYF

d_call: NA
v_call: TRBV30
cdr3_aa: CAWSAGALTGEKLFF

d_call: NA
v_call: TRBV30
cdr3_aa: CAWSRLGPYNEQFF

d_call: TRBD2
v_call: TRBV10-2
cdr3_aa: CASSYGGGAVFGTDTQYF

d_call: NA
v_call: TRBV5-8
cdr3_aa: CASSSDSSGHEQFF

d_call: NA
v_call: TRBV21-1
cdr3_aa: CASSAEGKDSGNTIYF

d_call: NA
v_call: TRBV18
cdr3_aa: CASSPGDIVYTF

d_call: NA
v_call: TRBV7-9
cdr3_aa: CASSLYQGLPVDSEQYF

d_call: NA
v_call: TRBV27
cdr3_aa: CASSSPLSSYNEQFF

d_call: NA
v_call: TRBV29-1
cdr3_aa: CSVVSSISYEQYF

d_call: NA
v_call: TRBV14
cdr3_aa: CASSLRGASEQYF

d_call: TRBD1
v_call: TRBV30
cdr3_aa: CARRPRGRILGDQPQHF

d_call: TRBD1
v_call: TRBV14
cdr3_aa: CASSRTGGFGSGANVLTF

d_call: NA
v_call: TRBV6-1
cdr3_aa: CASFYTEAFF

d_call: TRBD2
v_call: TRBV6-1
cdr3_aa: CASSDRTSGGSSYEQYF

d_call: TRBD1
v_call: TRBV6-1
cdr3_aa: CATQRWDSHLQPQHF

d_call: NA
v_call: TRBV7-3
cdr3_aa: CASSWTGGDNEQFF

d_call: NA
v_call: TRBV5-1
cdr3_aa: CASSLELLTGASYEQYF

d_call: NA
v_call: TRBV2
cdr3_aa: CASSDGDSNQPQHF

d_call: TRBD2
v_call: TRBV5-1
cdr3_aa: CASSFVAGSINEQFF

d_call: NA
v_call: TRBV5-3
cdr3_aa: CASSLSGIYNEQFF

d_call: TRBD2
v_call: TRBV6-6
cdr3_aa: CASSYSLVAGDEQYF

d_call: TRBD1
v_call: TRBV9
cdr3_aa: CASSVDGTGDDSPLHF

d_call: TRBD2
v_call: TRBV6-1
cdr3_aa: CASSEHSGSSYEQYF